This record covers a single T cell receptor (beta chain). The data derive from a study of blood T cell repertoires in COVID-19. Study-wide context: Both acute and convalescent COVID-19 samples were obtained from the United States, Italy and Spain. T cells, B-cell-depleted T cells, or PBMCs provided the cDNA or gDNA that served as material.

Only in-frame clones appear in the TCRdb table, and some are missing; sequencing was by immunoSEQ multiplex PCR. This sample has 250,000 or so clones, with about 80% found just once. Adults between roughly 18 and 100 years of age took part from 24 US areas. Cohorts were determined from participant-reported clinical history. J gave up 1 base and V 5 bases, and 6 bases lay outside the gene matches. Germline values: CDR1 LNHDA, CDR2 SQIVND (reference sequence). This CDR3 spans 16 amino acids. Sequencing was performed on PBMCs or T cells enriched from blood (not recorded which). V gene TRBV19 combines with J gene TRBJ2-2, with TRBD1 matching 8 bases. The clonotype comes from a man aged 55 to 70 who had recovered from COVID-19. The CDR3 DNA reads TGTGCCAGTAGTCCGTCCGGGACAGGGAACACCGGGGAGCTGTTTTTT. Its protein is CASSPSGTGNTGELFF. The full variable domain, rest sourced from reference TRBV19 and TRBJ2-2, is DGGITQSPKYLFRKEGQNVTLSCEQNLNHDAMYWYRQDPGQGLRLIYYSQIVNDFQKGDIAEGYSVSREKKESFPLTVTSAQKNPTAFYLCASSPSGTGNTGELFFGEGSRLTVL.